This T cell receptor (beta chain) was sequenced for a study of CD8 T cells in ankylosing spondylitis. CDR3 size: 14 residues. The germline V gene has CDR1 SNHLY and CDR2 FYNNEI. Study results and limitations: Disease-linked clones had a CD8+ phenotype and relatively low frequency in peripheral blood. A TCR beta motif made of about 8 highly homologous variants seemed typical of ankylosing spondylitis blood. A number of the motif variants had already been described in reactive arthritis synovial fluid and blood. It was reported that disease-linked clones were significantly enriched in matched ankylosing spondylitis synovial fluid.

In making TCR beta libraries, quantitative 5'-RACE with molecular barcodes was used. One entry per CDR3 protein, called by TCRdb with MiXCR from the 5' RACE reads. The sample holds some 400,000 distinct CDR3 sequences; around 20% are singletons and the top ten take approximately 15%. This clonotype was picked up a small number of times. Its cognate antigen is unknown. A junction end diverges from the germline sequence, so it may reflect a read error. This chain links TRBV2 with TRBJ2-2, with a possible D match to TRBD1 (5 bases). The source material was blood, either unsorted or a sorted T cell fraction (not recorded which). This receptor was taken from a male donor with ankylosing spondylitis. CDR3 DNA: TGTGCCAGCAAGAAGGGGTCGAACACCTGGGAGCTGTTTTTT. Its translation: CASKKGSNTWELFF.